The 7 T cell receptor beta chains below come from one sample, sequenced in a study of somatic mutations in cytotoxic T cells in rheumatoid arthritis. The data were produced by immunoSEQ multiplex PCR, yet TCRdb's version contains in-frame clones alone and is incomplete. The sample includes approximately 25,000 clones, 74% of them seen just once. Sequencing input: CD8+ T cells sorted from blood. The source is a young woman in good health.

V gene TRBV7-8 combines with J gene TRBJ2-4; D is unclear. The CDR3 covers 14 residues. The V end was cut by 1 base, the J end by 0 bases, with 4 bases between. The germline gives CDR1 SGHVS, CDR2 FQNEAQ. The CDR3 nucleotides are TGTGCCAGCAGCTTAGGGATAGCCAAAAACATTCAGTACTTC. Protein sequence: CASSLGIAKNIQYF.

This clone was seen only a few times. This chain uses TRBV4-1 with TRBJ2-1; 10 nucleotides match TRBD2. Germline CDR1 is MGHRA and CDR2 is YSYEKL. The CDR3 sequence is 14 residues long. Trimming took 8 bases from V and 6 from J; bases not matched to a gene: 7. The CDR3 coding sequence is TGCGCCAGCGAGCGGGGGGGCGGGATCAATGAGCAGTTCTTC. Translation: CASERGGGINEQFF.

V usage is TRBV6-5 and J usage is TRBJ2-1, with TRBD2 as a possible D gene (5 bases). There are 12 residues in the CDR3. The V end lost 2 bases, the J end lost 13 bases, and 12 bases lay between the germline ends. Germline assignment: CDR1 MNHEY and CDR2 SVGAGI. In DNA, the CDR3 is TGTGCCAGCAGTTACGGAGGAGGACCTCAGTTCTTC. Translating it yields CASSYGGGPQFF.

This clone was observed a few times. The chain couples TRBV30 to TRBJ1-2, with D perhaps TRBD1 (6 bases). CDR3 size: 14 residues. V shed 3 bases and J shed 0 bases, with 11 bases lying between them. In germline, CDR1 is GTSNPN, CDR2 SVGIG (reference sequence). Here the CDR3 reads CAWRARTANYGYTF. The CDR3 DNA follows: TGTGCCTGGAGAGCCCGGACAGCTAACTATGGCTACACCTTC. The full variable domain, with the rest looked up from reference TRBV30 and TRBJ1-2, is SQTIHQWPATLVQPVGSPLSLECTVEGTSNPNLYWYRQAAGRGLQLLFYSVGIGQISSEVPQNLSASRPQDRQFILSSKKLLLSDSGFYLCAWRARTANYGYTFGSGTRLTVV.

The J gene is TRBJ2-7, the V gene TRBV7-9; no reliable D call. The CDR3 loop spans 12 amino acids. The V and J ends lost 8 bases and 6 bases respectively, with 14 bases between them. Per the germline V gene, CDR1 is SEHNR and CDR2 is FQNEAQ (reference sequence). The CDR3 sequence is CASGRHPLEQYV. CDR3 nucleotides: TGTGCCAGCGGGCGACACCCGCTCGAGCAGTACGTC.

The V and J genes are TRBV15 and TRBJ2-4, with 7 bases fitting TRBD2. The junction had 5 bases not matched to a gene; V was cut back by 7 bases and J by 8 bases. Germline V gene data show CDR1 as LNHNV and CDR2 as YYDKDF (reference sequence). The CDR3 spans 12 residues. CDR3 nucleotide sequence: TGTGCCACCATTCGCCGGGGGGACATTCAGTACTTC. Translating it yields CATIRRGDIQYF.

V and J are TRBV29-1 and TRBJ2-2, with TRBD2 matching over 13 bases. The length of the CDR3 is 17 residues. Trimming cost V 6 bases and J 5 bases; bases outside gene matches: 12. Germline assignment: CDR1 SQVTM and CDR2 ANQGSEA. The CDR3 spells CSVTGTSGMGGTGELFF. The CDR3 DNA sequence: TGCAGCGTAACCGGGACTAGCGGGATGGGGGGAACCGGGGAGCTGTTTTTT.